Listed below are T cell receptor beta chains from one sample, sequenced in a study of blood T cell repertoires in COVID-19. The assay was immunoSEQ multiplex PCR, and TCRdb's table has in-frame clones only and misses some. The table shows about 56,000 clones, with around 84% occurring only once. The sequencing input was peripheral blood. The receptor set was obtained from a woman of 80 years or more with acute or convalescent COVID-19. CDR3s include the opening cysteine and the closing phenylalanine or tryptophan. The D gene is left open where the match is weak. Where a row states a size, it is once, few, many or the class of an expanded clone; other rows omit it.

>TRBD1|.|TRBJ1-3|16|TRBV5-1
CASSFAGGSSGNTIYF
TGCGCCAGCAGCTTCGCAGGGGGTTCATCTGGAAACACCATATATTTT
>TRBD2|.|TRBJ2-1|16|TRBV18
CASSPPGGYSYNEQFF
TGTGCCAGCTCACCGCCGGGGGGGTACTCCTACAATGAGCAGTTCTTC
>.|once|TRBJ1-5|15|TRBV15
CATSRDIVRDQPQHF
TGTGCCACCAGCAGAGATATTGTGCGGGATCAGCCCCAGCATTTT
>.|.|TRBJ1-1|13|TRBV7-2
CASSGPGQLKAFF
TGTGCCAGCAGCGGACCCGGACAGTTGAAAGCTTTCTTT
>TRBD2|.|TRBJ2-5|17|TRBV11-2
CASSLVVSSGGMLAQYF
TGTGCCAGCAGCTTAGTTGTCTCTAGCGGGGGTATGCTGGCCCAGTACTTC
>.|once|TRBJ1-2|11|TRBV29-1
CSENGGNGYTF
TGCAGCGAAAACGGGGGAAATGGCTACACCTTC
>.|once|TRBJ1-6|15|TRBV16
CASSQGREGVSPLHF
TGTGCCAGCAGCCAGGGAAGGGAAGGGGTTTCACCCCTCCACTTT
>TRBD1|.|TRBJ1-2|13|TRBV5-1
CASSDGQGYGYTF
TGCGCCAGCAGCGACGGACAGGGGTATGGCTACACCTTC
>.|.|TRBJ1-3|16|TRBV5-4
CASSLGAPSSGNTIYF
TGTGCCAGCAGCTTGGGGGCACCGAGCTCTGGAAACACCATATATTTT
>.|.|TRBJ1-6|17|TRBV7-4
CASSLVVGPRDNSPLHF
TGTGCCAGCAGCTTAGTTGTAGGCCCCCGGGATAATTCACCCCTCCACTTT
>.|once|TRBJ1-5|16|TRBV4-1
CASSPPGPQGNRPQHF
TGCGCCAGCAGCCCCCCTGGCCCCCAGGGAAATAGGCCCCAGCATTTT
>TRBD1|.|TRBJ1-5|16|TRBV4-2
CASSQEGTGGNQPQHF
TGTGCCAGCAGCCAAGAGGGGACAGGCGGCAATCAGCCCCAGCATTTT
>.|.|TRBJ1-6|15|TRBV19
CASSSRAIYNSPLHF
TGTGCCAGTAGTAGTAGAGCCATTTATAATTCACCCCTCCACTTT
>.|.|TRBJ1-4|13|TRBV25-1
CASSDSSNEKLFF
TGTGCCAGCAGTGATTCCTCCAATGAAAAACTGTTTTTT
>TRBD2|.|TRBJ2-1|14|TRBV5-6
CASSPGTSYNEQFF
TGTGCCAGCAGCCCCGGGACTAGCTACAATGAGCAGTTCTTC
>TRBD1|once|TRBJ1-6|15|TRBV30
CAWSLPGQGNSPLHF
TGTGCCTGGAGTCTTCCGGGACAGGGGAATTCACCCCTCCACTTT
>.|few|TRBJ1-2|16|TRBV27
CASSLSRMGGGYGYTF
TGTGCCAGCAGTTTGTCCAGGATGGGCGGAGGGTATGGCTACACCTTC
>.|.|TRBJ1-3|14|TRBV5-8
CASSLAFSGNTIYF
TGTGCCAGCAGCCTGGCCTTCTCTGGAAACACCATATATTTT
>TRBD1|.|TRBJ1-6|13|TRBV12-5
CASQGQGVSPLHF
TGTGCTAGCCAGGGACAGGGGGTTTCACCCCTCCACTTT
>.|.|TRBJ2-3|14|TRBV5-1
CASSSSRGTDTQYF
TGCGCCAGCAGCTCTTCCAGGGGCACAGATACGCAGTATTTT
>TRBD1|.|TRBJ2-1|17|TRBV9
CASSLTSGQGSHNEQFF
TGTGCCAGCAGCTTAACCTCGGGACAGGGGTCCCACAATGAGCAGTTCTTC
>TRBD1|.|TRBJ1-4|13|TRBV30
CASLGTVNEKLFF
TGTGCCTCCTTGGGGACAGTTAATGAAAAACTGTTTTTT
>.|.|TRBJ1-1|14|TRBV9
CASSTNLLATEAFF
TGTGCCAGCAGCACTAACTTATTGGCCACTGAAGCTTTCTTT
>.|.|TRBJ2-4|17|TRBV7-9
CASSLEDSWRAKNIQYF
TGTGCCAGCAGCTTAGAGGATAGCTGGCGGGCCAAAAACATTCAGTACTTC
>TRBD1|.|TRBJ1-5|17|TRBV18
CASSATGTGVSNQPQHF
TGTGCCAGCTCAGCGACCGGGACAGGGGTTAGCAATCAGCCCCAGCATTTT